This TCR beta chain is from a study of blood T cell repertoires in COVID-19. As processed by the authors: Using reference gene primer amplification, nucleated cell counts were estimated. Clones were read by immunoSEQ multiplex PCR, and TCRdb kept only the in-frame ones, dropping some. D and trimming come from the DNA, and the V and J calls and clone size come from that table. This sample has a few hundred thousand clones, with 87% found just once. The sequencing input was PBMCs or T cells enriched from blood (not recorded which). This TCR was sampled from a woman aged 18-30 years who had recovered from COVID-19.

This chain's CDR3 is CASSSRTISTDTQYF. DNA of the CDR3: TGCGCCAGCAGCTCTCGGACTATAAGCACAGATACGCAGTATTTT. V usage is TRBV5-1 and J usage is TRBJ2-3; TRBD2 might be the D (6 bases). Germline V CDR1 and CDR2: SGHRS, YFSETQ. There are 15 residues in the CDR3. The V gene lost 3 bases and the J gene lost 0 bases, with 11 bases spanning the gap.